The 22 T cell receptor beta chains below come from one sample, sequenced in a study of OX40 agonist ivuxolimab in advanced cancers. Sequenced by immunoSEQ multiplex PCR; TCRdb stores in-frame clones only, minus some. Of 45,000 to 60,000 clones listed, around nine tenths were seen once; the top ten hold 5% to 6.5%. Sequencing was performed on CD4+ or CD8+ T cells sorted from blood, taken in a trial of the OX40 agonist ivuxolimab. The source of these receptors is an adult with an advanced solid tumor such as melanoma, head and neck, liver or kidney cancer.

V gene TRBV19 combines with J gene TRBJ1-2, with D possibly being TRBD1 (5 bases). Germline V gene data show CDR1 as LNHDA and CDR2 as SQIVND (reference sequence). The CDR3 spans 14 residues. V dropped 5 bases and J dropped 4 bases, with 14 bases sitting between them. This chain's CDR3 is CASSPGTSGYGYTF. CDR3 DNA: TGTGCCAGTAGTCCCGGGACTTCTGGCTATGGCTACACCTTC.

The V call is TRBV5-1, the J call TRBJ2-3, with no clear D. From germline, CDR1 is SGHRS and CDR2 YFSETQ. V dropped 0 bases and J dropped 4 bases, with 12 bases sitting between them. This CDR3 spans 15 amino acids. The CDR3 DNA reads TGCGCCAGCAGCTTGGGGGTAGGCCGGGCAGATACGCAGTATTTT. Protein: CASSLGVGRADTQYF.

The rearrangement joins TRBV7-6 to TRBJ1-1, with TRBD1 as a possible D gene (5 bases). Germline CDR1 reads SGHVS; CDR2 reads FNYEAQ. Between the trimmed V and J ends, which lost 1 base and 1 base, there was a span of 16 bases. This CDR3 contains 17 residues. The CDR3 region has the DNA TGTGCCAGCAGCTTAGGGAGGGGTCCCACCGAGAACACTGAAGCTTTCTTT. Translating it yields CASSLGRGPTENTEAFF.

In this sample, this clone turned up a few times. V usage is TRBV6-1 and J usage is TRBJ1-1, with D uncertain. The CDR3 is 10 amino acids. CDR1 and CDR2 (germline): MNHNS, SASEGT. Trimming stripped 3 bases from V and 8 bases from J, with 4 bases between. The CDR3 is CASSDWEAFF. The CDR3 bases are TGTGCCAGCAGTGACTGGGAAGCTTTCTTT.

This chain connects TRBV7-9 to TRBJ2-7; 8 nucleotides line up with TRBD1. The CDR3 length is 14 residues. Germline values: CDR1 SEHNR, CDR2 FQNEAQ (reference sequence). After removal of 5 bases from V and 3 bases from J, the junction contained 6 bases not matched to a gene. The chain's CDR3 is CASSPGQGDYEQYV. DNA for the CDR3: TGTGCCAGCAGCCCCGGACAGGGCGACTACGAGCAGTACGTC.

The CDR3 DNA sequence: TGCGCCAGCAGCCTCCGGGACAGGGGGTACGAGCAGTACGTC. Translation: CASSLRDRGYEQYV. The chain employs TRBV4-1 and TRBJ2-7, with 11 bases lining up with TRBD1. The CDR3 runs to 14 residues. The germline CDR1 and CDR2 sequences are MGHRA and YSYEKL. Losses at the gene ends were 4 bases for V and 4 bases for J; bases not matched to a gene: 3.

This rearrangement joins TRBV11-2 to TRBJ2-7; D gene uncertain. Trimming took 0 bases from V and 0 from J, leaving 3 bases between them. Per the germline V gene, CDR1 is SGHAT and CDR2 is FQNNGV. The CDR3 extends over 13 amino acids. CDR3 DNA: TGTGCCAGCAGCTTAGATCCCTCCTACGAGCAGTACTTC. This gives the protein CASSLDPSYEQYF.

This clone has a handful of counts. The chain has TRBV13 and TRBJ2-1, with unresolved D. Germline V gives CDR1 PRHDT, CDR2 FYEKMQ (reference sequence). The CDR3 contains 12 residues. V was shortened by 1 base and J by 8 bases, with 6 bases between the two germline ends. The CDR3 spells CASSLDRHEQFF. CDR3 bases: TGTGCCAGCAGCTTAGATCGCCATGAGCAGTTCTTC.

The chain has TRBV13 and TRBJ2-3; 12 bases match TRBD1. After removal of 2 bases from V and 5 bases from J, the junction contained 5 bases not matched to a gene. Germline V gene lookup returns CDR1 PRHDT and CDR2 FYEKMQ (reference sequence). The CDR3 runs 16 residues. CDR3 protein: CASSLRDRGHRDTQYF. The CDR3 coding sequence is TGTGCCAGCAGCTTAAGGGACAGGGGGCATAGAGATACGCAGTATTTT.

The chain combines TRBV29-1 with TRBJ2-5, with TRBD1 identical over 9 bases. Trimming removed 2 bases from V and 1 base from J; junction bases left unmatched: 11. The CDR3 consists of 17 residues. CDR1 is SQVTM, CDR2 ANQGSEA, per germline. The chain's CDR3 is CSVEFVMGQGLQETQYF. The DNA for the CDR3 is TGCAGCGTTGAATTTGTAATGGGACAGGGACTCCAAGAGACCCAGTACTTC. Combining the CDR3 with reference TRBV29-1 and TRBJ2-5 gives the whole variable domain SAVISQKPSRDICQRGTSLTIQCQVDSQVTMMFWYRQQPGQSLTLIATANQGSEATYESGFVIDKFPISRPNLTFSTLTVSNMSPEDSSIYLCSVEFVMGQGLQETQYFGPGTRLLVL.

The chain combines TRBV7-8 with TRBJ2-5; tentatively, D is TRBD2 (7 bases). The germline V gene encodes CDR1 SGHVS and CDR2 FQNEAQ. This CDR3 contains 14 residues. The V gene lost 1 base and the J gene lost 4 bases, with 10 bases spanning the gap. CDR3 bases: TGTGCCAGCAGCTTAGGGGGGGGCGGAGAGACCCAGTACTTC. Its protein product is CASSLGGGGETQYF.

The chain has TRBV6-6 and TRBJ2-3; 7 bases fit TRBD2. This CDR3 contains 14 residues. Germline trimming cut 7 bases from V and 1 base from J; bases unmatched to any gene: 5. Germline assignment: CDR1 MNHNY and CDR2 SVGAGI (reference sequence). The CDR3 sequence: CASNSGIGTDTQYF. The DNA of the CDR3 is TGTGCCAGCAACAGCGGGATTGGCACAGATACGCAGTATTTT.

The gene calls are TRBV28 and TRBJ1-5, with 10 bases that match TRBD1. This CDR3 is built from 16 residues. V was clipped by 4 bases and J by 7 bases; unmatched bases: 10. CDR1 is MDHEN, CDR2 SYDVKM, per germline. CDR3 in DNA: TGTGCCAGCAGTTCTCGACAGGGGGCGAGGAAACAGCCCCAGCATTTT. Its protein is CASSSRQGARKQPQHF.

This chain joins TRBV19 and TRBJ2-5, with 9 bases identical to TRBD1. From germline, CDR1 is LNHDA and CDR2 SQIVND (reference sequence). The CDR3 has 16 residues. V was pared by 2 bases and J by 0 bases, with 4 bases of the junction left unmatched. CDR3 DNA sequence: TGTGCCAGTAGTATATGGACAGGGGCTTACCAAGAGACCCAGTACTTC. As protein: CASSIWTGAYQETQYF. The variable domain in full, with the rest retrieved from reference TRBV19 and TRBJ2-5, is DGGITQSPKYLFRKEGQNVTLSCEQNLNHDAMYWYRQDPGQGLRLIYYSQIVNDFQKGDIAEGYSVSREKKESFPLTVTSAQKNPTAFYLCASSIWTGAYQETQYFGPGTRLLVL.

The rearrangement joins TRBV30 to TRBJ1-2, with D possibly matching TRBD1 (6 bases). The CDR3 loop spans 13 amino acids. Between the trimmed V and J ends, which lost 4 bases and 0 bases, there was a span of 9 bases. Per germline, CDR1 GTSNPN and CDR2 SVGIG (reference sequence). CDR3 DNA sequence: TGTGCCTGGATGTCAGGGGCTAACTATGGCTACACCTTC. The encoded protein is CAWMSGANYGYTF. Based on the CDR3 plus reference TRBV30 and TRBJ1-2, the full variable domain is SQTIHQWPATLVQPVGSPLSLECTVEGTSNPNLYWYRQAAGRGLQLLFYSVGIGQISSEVPQNLSASRPQDRQFILSSKKLLLSDSGFYLCAWMSGANYGYTFGSGTRLTVV.

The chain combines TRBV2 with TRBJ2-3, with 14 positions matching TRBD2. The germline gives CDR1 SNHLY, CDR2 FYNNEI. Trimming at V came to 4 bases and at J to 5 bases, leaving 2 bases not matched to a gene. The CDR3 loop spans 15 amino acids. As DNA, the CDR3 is TGTGCCAGCAGTGCCGGGACTAGCGGGGGAGATACGCAGTATTTT. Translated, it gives CASSAGTSGGDTQYF.

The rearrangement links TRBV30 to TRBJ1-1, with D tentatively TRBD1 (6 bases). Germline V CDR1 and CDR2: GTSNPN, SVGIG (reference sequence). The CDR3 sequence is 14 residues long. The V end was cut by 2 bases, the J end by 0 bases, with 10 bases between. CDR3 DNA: TGTGCCTGGAGTTGGACAGCCATGAACACTGAAGCTTTCTTT. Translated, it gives CAWSWTAMNTEAFF.

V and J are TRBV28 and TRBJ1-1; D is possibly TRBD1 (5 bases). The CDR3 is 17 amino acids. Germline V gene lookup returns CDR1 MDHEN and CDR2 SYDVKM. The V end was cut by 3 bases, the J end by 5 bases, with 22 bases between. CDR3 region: CASSLFLQDSSGTEAFF. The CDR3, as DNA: TGTGCCAGCAGTTTGTTCCTCCAAGACAGCTCGGGGACTGAAGCTTTCTTT.

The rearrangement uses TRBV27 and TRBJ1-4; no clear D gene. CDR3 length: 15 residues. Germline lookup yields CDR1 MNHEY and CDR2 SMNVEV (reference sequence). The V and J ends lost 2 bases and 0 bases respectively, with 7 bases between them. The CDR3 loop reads CASSLVWATNEKLFF. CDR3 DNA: TGTGCCAGCAGTTTAGTCTGGGCAACTAATGAAAAACTGTTTTTT.

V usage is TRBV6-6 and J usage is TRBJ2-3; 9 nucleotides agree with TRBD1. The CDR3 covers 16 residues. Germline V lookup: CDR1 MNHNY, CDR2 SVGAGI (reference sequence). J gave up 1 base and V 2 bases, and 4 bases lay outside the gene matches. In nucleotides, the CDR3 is TGTGCCAGCAGTTACCGGGACAGGGACGGCACAGATACGCAGTATTTT. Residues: CASSYRDRDGTDTQYF.

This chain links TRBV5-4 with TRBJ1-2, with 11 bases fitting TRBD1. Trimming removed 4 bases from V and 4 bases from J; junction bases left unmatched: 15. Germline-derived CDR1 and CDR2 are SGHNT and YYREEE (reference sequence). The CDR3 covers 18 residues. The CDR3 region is CASSKDRGRNDGGYGYTF. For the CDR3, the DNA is TGTGCCAGCAGCAAGGACAGGGGGCGCAATGACGGAGGCTATGGCTACACCTTC. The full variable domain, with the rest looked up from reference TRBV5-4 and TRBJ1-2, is ETGVTQSPTHLIKTRGQQVTLRCSSQSGHNTVSWYQQALGQGPQFIFQYYREEENGRGNFPPRFSGLQFPNYSSELNVNALELDDSALYLCASSKDRGRNDGGYGYTFGSGTRLTVV.

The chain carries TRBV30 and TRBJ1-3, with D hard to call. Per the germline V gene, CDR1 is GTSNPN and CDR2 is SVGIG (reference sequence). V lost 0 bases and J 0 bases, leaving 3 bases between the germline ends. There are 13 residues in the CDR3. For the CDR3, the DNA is TGTGCCTGGAGTGTCAGCTCTGGAAACACCATATATTTT. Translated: CAWSVSSGNTIYF.